These 2 T cell receptor beta chains share one sample of origin, sequenced in a study of T cell clonality in common variable immunodeficiency. The protocol was immunoSEQ multiplex PCR, while the TCRdb copy is restricted to in-frame clones and leaves out a portion. The sample includes about 44,000 clones, none of them occurring once. The sample comprised peripheral blood mononuclear cells. The receptors originated from a person aged 18 to 69 in good health.

A word on this clone: Read data end 3 residues before the CDR3 end; the end is taken from the germline J gene. The chain has TRBV20-1 and TRBJ2-7, with TRBD1 matching 7 bases. The CDR3 contains 13 residues. CDR1 DFQATT and CDR2 SNEGSKA come from the germline V gene (reference sequence). Trimming took 5 bases from V and 0 from J; bases not matched to a gene: 4. The covered CDR3 bases are TGCAGTGCTCTGGACAGGTACTCCTACGAG. Translation gives CSALDRYSYE. Given in full, the CDR3 is CSALDRYSYEQYF.

This clone was observed at least ten times. The CDR3 goes on 3 residues after the read ends, and that part is filled in from the germline J gene. This sequence joins TRBV7-2 and TRBJ2-1; no firm D call. The CDR3 covers 12 residues. Germline CDR1 reads SGHTA; CDR2 reads FQGNSA. V was cut by 5 bases and J by 7 bases, with 9 bases left in between. The CDR3 sequence is CASSASRNEQFF. Partial CDR3 DNA: TGTGCCAGCAGCGCCTCTAGGAATGAG. Complete variable domain (other parts from reference TRBV7-2 and TRBJ2-1): GAGVSQSPSNKVTEKGKDVELRCDPISGHTALYWYRQSLGQGLEFLIYFQGNSAPDKSGLPSDRFSAERTGGSVSTLTIQRTQQEDSAVYLCASSASRNEQFFGPGTRLTVL.